These T cell receptor beta chains were read from a single sample in a study of human T cells and chemical hapten exposure. Using its own MiXCR run on the RACE reads, TCRdb lists one record per CDR3 protein. The sample gives a few hundred thousand distinct CDR3 sequences, around 6% of which show up once; around 5.6% is in the top ten. The starting material was whole blood, obtained in connection with sensitization to the hapten diphenylcyclopropenone (DPC). These receptors came from a young woman with alopecia areata. Some clones in this sample may be carry-over from other donors' samples. CDR3s include the opening cysteine and the closing phenylalanine or tryptophan. A D gene is named only where the DNA matches it firmly. Where a row states a size, it is once, few, many or the class of an expanded clone; other rows omit it.

V gene	clone size	D gene	J gene	CDR3 protein	CDR3 DNA
TRBV5-8	few	-	TRBJ2-3	CASSLDPADTADTDTQYF	TGTGCCAGCAGCTTAGATCCGGCGGACACGGCAGACACAGATACGCAGTATTTT
TRBV2	-	TRBD1	TRBJ1-2	CASSEEGQSYGYTF	TGTGCCAGCAGTGAAGAGGGACAGTCCTATGGCTACACCTTC
TRBV7-2	-	-	TRBJ2-3	CASSPPPLGGELHF	TGTGCCAGCAGCCCCCCCCCACTAGGGGGGGAATTGCATTTT
TRBV6-6	many	-	TRBJ1-5	CASSSRGGHNQPQHF	TGTGCCAGCAGTTCCCGGGGGGGTCACAATCAGCCCCAGCATTTT
TRBV6-6	-	TRBD1	TRBJ2-3	CASRYQGDADTQYF	TGTGCCAGCAGGTATCAGGGGGACGCAGATACGCAGTATTTT
TRBV4-1	few	-	TRBJ2-5	CASSRSPSGGAETQYF	TGCGCCAGCAGCCGATCCCCGTCGGGGGGCGCAGAGACCCAGTACTTC
TRBV9	many	TRBD1	TRBJ2-5	CASSGGQTGTQYF	TGTGCCAGCAGCGGGGGACAGACGGGGACCCAGTACTTC
TRBV4-3	many	TRBD1	TRBJ1-1	CASSRGTGGANTEAFF	TGCGCCAGCAGCCGGGGGACAGGGGGCGCGAACACTGAAGCTTTCTTT
TRBV7-9	few	-	TRBJ1-2	CASSMQGVGYGYTF	TGTGCCAGCAGCATGCAGGGAGTTGGCTATGGCTACACCTTC
TRBV20-1	-	-	TRBJ1-4	CSALRTENEKLFF	TGCAGTGCTTTACGAACGGAAAATGAAAAACTGTTTTTT
TRBV10-3	-	-	TRBJ2-1	CAISLGDNEQFF	TGTGCCATCAGCCTCGGGGACAATGAGCAGTTCTTC
TRBV15	few	TRBD1	TRBJ2-1	CATSSTAAGGYNEQFF	TGTGCCACCAGCAGCACGGCAGCAGGGGGCTACAATGAGCAGTTCTTC
TRBV7-3	-	TRBD1	TRBJ2-7	CASSPDRGRHEQYF	TGTGCCAGCAGCCCTGACAGGGGTCGCCACGAGCAGTACTTC
TRBV11-3	many	-	TRBJ1-1	CASSLDGQAYTEAFF	TGTGCCAGCAGCTTAGATGGTCAGGCCTACACTGAAGCTTTCTTT
TRBV28	many	-	TRBJ1-5	CASSGGGHKHQPQHF	TGTGCCAGCAGTGGCGGGGGACACAAGCATCAGCCCCAGCATTTT
TRBV7-3	-	-	TRBJ2-3	CASSLKRTVWDTDTQYF	TGTGCCAGCAGCTTAAAGCGGACAGTCTGGGACACAGATACGCAGTATTTT
TRBV6-2/TRBV6-3	few	-	TRBJ1-6	CASSYPGSLSTPLHF	TGTGCCAGCAGTTATCCAGGCTCACTCTCTACACCCCTCCACTTT
TRBV20-1	few	-	TRBJ1-5	CSAPYGNQPQHF	TGCAGTGCACCGTATGGCAATCAGCCCCAGCATTTT
TRBV4-1	many	-	TRBJ2-7	CASSLGDRTYEQYF	TGCGCCAGCAGCCTGGGGGACCGAACCTACGAGCAGTACTTC
TRBV6-5	-	-	TRBJ1-2	CASSSPFGIGRGYTF	TGTGCCAGCAGTTCCCCCTTTGGGATAGGGAGAGGCTACACCTTC
TRBV3-1	few	TRBD2	TRBJ2-2	CASSQEPSLGLAGFPNTGELFF	TGTGCCAGCAGCCAAGAGCCCTCCCTGGGACTAGCGGGGTTTCCGAACACCGGGGAGCTGTTTTTT
TRBV24-1	few	-	TRBJ2-2	CATSGGAAGELFF	TGTGCCACCAGTGGGGGGGCGGCCGGGGAGCTGTTTTTT
TRBV5-1	many	-	TRBJ2-6	CASSGDGSGANVLTF	TGCGCCAGCAGCGGGGACGGCTCTGGGGCCAACGTCCTGACTTTC
TRBV7-2	few	TRBD2	TRBJ2-3	CASSFGLAGPDTQYF	TGTGCCAGCAGCTTCGGACTAGCGGGGCCCGATACGCAGTATTTT
TRBV5-6	few	-	TRBJ2-3	CASSLSVTDTQYF	TGTGCCAGCAGCTTGTCGGTCACAGATACGCAGTATTTT
TRBV5-6	few	-	TRBJ2-7	CASSGRRGRRSYEQYF	TGTGCCAGCAGCGGAAGAAGGGGCCGGAGGTCCTACGAGCAGTACTTC
TRBV4-2	many	TRBD1	TRBJ2-2	CASSQATGLGGELFF	TGTGCCAGCAGCCAAGCGACAGGGCTTGGCGGGGAGCTGTTTTTT
TRBV12-3/TRBV12-4	many	TRBD2	TRBJ2-3	CASSVSGGANTQYF	TGTGCCAGCAGTGTTAGCGGGGGGGCGAATACGCAGTATTTT
TRBV20-1	many	-	TRBJ1-1	CSAVLGTEAFF	TGCAGTGCAGTTTTGGGCACTGAAGCTTTCTTT
TRBV11-2	-	-	TRBJ1-1	CASSSYRSMNTEAFF	TGTGCCAGCAGCTCCTATCGATCGATGAACACTGAAGCTTTCTTT
TRBV7-9	many	-	TRBJ2-3	CASSPSLPTDTQYF	TGTGCCAGCAGCCCTAGCCTTCCGACAGATACGCAGTATTTT
TRBV7-2	many	-	TRBJ2-4	CASSLEVAKNIQYF	TGTGCCAGCAGCTTAGAGGTGGCCAAAAACATTCAGTACTTC
TRBV28	many	-	TRBJ1-4	CASKSTTNEKLFF	TGTGCCAGCAAGAGTACAACTAATGAAAAACTGTTTTTT
TRBV7-2	many	TRBD1	TRBJ1-4	CASSLPGQGGLFF	TGTGCCAGCAGCTTACCGGGACAGGGAGGGCTGTTTTTT
TRBV28	many	-	TRBJ1-5	CASNLPLQGQPQHF	TGTGCCAGCAATCTCCCCCTCCAAGGTCAGCCCCAGCATTTT
TRBV6-5	many	-	TRBJ1-1	CASSYSQALNTEAFF	TGTGCCAGCAGTTACTCCCAGGCATTGAACACTGAAGCTTTCTTT
TRBV4-3	-	-	TRBJ2-7	CASSQEGLGSYEQYF	TGCGCCAGCAGCCAAGAGGGGTTAGGCTCCTACGAGCAGTACTTC
TRBV5-8	many	-	TRBJ1-5	CASSHGRVFNQPQHF	TGTGCCAGCAGCCACGGACGGGTATTCAATCAGCCCCAGCATTTT
TRBV5-1	few	TRBD1	TRBJ1-1	CASSYTGETEAFF	TGCGCCAGCAGCTACACAGGGGAAACTGAAGCTTTCTTT
TRBV7-8	-	TRBD1	TRBJ2-5	CASSQTGLEETQYF	TGTGCCAGCAGCCAGACAGGGTTAGAAGAGACCCAGTACTTC